The T cell receptor (beta chain) under discussion was sequenced for a study of shared clonotypes between healthy human individuals. General study findings and limits: Only blood was sampled, and tissue TCR repertoires likely differ from blood ones.

Germline loops: CDR1 SGDLS, CDR2 YYNGEE. The V end was cut by 3 bases, the J end by 1 base, with 16 bases between. The CDR3 length is 16 residues. In regard to this clone: Its antigen is not identified.

Bulk PBMC genomic DNA spanned ten immunoSEQ deep plates. In the original analysis: Without quality scores, immunoSEQ junctional reads could not be filtered like full-length reads. TCRdb's table, derived via immunoSEQ multiplex PCR, lists solely in-frame clones and lacks some. That table supplies the V and J calls and clone size; D and trimming were determined from the DNA. The profile shows about 490,000 clones, over 70% of them singletons. Sequencing was carried out using PBMCs. This chain links TRBV9 with TRBJ2-5; D is tentatively TRBD1 or TRBD2 (6 bases each). The clonotype originates from a woman aged 40 to 55 in good health. Some clones in this sample may be carry-over from other donors' samples. CDR3 sequence reads: CASSALGGTAQETQYF. The CDR3, as DNA: TGTGCCAGCAGCGCGTTAGGGGGGACGGCCCAAGAGACCCAGTACTTC. The variable domain in full, with the rest retrieved from reference TRBV9 and TRBJ2-5, is DSGVTQTPKHLITATGQRVTLRCSPRSGDLSVYWYQQSLDQGLQFLIQYYNGEERAKGNILERFSAQQFPDLHSELNLSSLELGDSALYFCASSALGGTAQETQYFGPGTRLLVL.